This T cell receptor beta chain was profiled in a study of cytomegalovirus exposure and HLA in healthy donors. At the level of the study: Around 80 million unique TCRs from HLA-typed donors were held in an early data release.

PCR involved 60 Vbeta and 13 Jbeta primers. Profiled with immunoSEQ multiplex PCR; TCRdb holds only in-frame clones, not every one. This sample has approximately 160,000 clones; 80% occur once, and the top ten carry 1%. With regard to this clone: Its specificity is not known.

General study findings and limits: The authors later linked a missense DCLRE1C variant to TCR beta V- and J-gene trimming. Only CMV serostatus was available as immune exposure information.

The CDR3 is 17 residues long. V lost 4 bases and J lost 4, with 21 bases in between. CDR1 is SGDLS, CDR2 YYNGEE, per germline. The sequence derives from a woman aged 50 to 65 in good health and CMV-seropositive. This chain connects TRBV9 to TRBJ1-3; D is unclear. Material: PBMCs. The CDR3 protein is CASSSTVRQRPGNTIYF. The CDR3 bases are TGTGCCAGCAGCTCCACAGTAAGGCAGAGACCCGGAAACACCATATATTTT.